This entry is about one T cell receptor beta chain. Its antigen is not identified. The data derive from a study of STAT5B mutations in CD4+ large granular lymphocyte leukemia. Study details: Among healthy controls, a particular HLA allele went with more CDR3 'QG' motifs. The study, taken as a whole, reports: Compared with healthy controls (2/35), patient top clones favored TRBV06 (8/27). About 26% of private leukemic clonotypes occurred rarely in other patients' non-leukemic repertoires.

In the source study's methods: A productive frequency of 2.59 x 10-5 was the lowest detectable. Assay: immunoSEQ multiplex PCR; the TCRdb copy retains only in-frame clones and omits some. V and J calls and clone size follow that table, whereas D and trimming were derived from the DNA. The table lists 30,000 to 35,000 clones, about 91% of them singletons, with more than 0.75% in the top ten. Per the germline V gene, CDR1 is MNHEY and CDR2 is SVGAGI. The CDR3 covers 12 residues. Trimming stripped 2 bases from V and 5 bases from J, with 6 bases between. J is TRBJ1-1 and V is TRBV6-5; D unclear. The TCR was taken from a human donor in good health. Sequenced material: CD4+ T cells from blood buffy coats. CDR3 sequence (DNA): TGTGCCAGCAGTTACGGGTATACTGAAGCTTTCTTT. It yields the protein CASSYGYTEAFF.